This TCR beta chain was recorded in a study of beta chain features in type 1 diabetes (dated by TCRdb to 2016 to 2019). About the investigation overall: Mean age, gender distribution, total cell number and subset yield did not differ between patients and healthy donors. A total of about 110,000,000 sorted cells were examined across all samples, and a strong correlation was observed between cell number per subset and RNA yield. The study compared TCRB repertoires of sorted circulating CD4+ T cell subsets between recently diagnosed type 1 diabetes patients and matched healthy donors. Regulatory and stem cell-like memory subsets were obtained from only 8 patients and about eight healthy donors, while naive and central memory subsets were obtained from all 28 donors. Beyond this particular receptor, the publication reports: Because cDNA rather than genomic DNA was sequenced, highly expressing activated cells could have been over-represented, although no difference in activation and CD3 levels was found between groups. In all four CD4+ subsets, TCRB CDR3 length was moderately but significantly shorter in type 1 diabetes patients. HLA sub-analyses involved small numbers of individuals, so any influence of HLA type on TCRB rearrangement remained unresolved. PCR may preferentially amplify shorter templates, but because patient and control samples were amplified and corrected together, any resulting skew would affect both groups equally. Fewer insertions and more nucleotide deletions at VDJ recombination sites were observed in patients with type 1 diabetes, implying thymic rearrangement abnormalities. The naive, central memory and regulatory TCRB repertoires appeared to resemble one another more closely among patients than among healthy donors.

A single peripheral blood draw of about 116 mL on average was collected from each donor into heparinised tubes. Naive, central memory, regulatory and stem cell-like memory CD4+ T cells were sorted on a BD FACSAria II using a panel including CD45RO, CCR7, CD25, CD127, CD95 and CD27. All sorted populations exceeded 95% purity. PBMCs were isolated right away by Lymphoprep density gradient centrifugation and were stained directly, without culture. So that batch effects would be minimized, each experiment stained and sorted samples in pairs, pairing one healthy donor with one patient. With respect to this clone: The target of this receptor is not known. No much larger clone exists at a distance of one base, and base qualities are not known. The sample holds other DNA sequences that translate to the same CDR3.

The entire isolated RNA was reverse transcribed using the High Capacity cDNA Reverse Transcription Kit, and thus expressed TCRB transcripts were sequenced. Naive, central memory and regulatory T cell samples underwent deep immunoSEQ sequencing, averaging about 3.5 million total reads per sample. Sorted cells were lysed in RLT buffer and RNA was extracted with DNase-treated RNeasy Micro or Mini kits, depending on cell number. To prevent cross-contamination, each cell subset was processed individually, whereas patient and healthy donor samples were processed jointly. The immunoSEQ multiplex PCR was used to amplify TCRB sequences from cDNA, yielding 87-bp fragments that span the CDR3 region. Sequencing of the amplicons was done on the Illumina HiSeq platform. For the original study's pipeline: PCR bias was corrected computationally using synthetic template baselines, and reads within Hamming distance 2 were collapsed, with unmergeable singletons discarded. Reads were aligned against IMGT so that V, D and J genes, CDR3 length and insertions or deletions at six rearrangement sites could be assigned. Within each subset, clonotype counts were normalized to sorted cell number, after which true diversity and Gini coefficients were computed with the tcR R package. Repertoire sharing was quantified using the overlap coefficient calculated on TCRB nucleotide sequences. As a proxy for the pre-selection repertoire, out-of-frame TCRB sequences from naive cells were analyzed. Drawn from immuneACCESS, this table holds only the in-frame rearrangements with V and J called that TCRdb kept. Clones are partly lost; checked studies trace under half to an unresolved V gene and leave the rest unexplained. Clone size and V and J calls were adopted from that table, with D and trimming inferred from the DNA. The sample has more than 300,000 clones on record, roughly 13% of them singletons. The ten largest clones take up 0.017% of the sample.

Here V drops 3 bases and J drops 2 bases, and the junction holds 3 bases not matched to any gene. The CDR3 holds 15 amino acids from the cysteine to the phenylalanine. Left in the record is the CDR3 DNA by itself, 45 bases read in frame from the first base. According to the germline V gene (reference sequence), CDR1 reads LNHDA and CDR2 reads SQIVND. Specimen: naive CD4+ T cells from blood. The cell subset or site label here, explained by the study, means: true naive CD4+ T cells. The TCR comes from a man aged 18 to 30 in good health. The chain couples TRBV19 to TRBJ2-7; 11 central nucleotides agree with TRBD2. The DNA reads as follows: TGTGCCAGTAGTATCTCTAGCGGGGGGACCTACGAGCAGTACTTC. It is translated as CASSISSGGTYEQYF.